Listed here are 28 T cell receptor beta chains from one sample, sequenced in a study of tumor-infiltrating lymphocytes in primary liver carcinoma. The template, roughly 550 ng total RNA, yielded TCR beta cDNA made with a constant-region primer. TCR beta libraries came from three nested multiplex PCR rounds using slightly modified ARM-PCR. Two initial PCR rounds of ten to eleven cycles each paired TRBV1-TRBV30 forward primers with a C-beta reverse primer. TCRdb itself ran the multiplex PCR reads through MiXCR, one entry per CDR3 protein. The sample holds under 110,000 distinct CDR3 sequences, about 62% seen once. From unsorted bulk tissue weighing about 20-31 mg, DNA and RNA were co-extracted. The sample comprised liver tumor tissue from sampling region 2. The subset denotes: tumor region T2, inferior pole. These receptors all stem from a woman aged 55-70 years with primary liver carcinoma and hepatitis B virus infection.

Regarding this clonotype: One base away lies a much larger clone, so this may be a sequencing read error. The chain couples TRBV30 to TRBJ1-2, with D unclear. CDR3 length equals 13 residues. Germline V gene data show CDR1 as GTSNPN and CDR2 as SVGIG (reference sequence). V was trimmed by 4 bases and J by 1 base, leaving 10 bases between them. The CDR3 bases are TGTGCCTGGAAGGAGACCAATAACTATGGCTACACCTTC. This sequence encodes CAWKETNNYGYTF.

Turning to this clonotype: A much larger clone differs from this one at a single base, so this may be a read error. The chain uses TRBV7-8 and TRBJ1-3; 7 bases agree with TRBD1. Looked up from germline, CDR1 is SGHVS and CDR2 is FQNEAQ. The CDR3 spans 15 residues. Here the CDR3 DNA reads TGTACCAGCAGCTTAGCAGGGGGACTAGGAAACACCATATATTTT. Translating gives CTSSLAGGLGNTIYF.

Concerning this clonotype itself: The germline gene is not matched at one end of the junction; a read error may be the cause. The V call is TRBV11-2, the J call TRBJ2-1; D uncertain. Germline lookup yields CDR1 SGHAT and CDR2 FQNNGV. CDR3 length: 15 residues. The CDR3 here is CASSLDGSTYNEQLF. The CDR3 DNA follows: TGTGCAAGCAGCTTAGATGGTAGCACCTACAATGAGCAGCTCTTC.

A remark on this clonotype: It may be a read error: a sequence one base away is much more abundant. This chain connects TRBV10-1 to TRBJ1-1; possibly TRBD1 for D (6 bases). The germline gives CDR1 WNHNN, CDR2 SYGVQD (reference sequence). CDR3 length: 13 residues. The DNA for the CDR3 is TGCACCAGCAGTGCGGACAGCCACACTGAAGCTTTCTTT. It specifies CTSSADSHTEAFF.

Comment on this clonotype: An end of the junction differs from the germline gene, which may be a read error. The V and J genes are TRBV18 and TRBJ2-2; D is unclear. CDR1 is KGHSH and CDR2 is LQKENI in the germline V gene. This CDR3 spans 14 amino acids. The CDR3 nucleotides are TGTGCCATCTCATTCCAAGCGAACACCGGGGAGCTGTTTTTT. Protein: CAISFQANTGELFF.

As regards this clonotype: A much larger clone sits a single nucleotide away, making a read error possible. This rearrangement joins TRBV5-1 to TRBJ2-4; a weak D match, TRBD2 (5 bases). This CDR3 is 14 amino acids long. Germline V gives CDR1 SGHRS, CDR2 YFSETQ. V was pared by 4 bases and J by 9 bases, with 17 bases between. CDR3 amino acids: CASSPTTTAGIQYF. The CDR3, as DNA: TGCGCCAGCAGCCCAACAACGACCGCGGGCATTCAGTACTTC.

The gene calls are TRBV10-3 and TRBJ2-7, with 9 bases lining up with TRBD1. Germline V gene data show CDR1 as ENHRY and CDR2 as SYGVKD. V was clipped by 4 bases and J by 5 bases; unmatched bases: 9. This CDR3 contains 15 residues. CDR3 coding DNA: TGTGCCATCAGTGGCTTGACAGGGGGGGCCGACGAGCAGTACTTC. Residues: CAISGLTGGADEQYF.

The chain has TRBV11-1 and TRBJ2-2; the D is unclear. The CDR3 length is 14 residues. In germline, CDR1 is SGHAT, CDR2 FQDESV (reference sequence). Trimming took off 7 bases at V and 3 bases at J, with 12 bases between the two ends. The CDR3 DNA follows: TGTGCCAGCATACAGTGCCTTGACACCGGGGAGCTGTTTTTT. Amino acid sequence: CASIQCLDTGELFF.

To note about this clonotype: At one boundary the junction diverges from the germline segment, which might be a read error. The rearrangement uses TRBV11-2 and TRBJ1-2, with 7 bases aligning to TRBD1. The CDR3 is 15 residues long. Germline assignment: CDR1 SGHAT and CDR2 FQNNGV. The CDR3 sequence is CVSSLVLTGIYGYIF. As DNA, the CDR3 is TGTGTCAGCAGCTTAGTCCTGACAGGGATCTATGGCTACATCTTC.

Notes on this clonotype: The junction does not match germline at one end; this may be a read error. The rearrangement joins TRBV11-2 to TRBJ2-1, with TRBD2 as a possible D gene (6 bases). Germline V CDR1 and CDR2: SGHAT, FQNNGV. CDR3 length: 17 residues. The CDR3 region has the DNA TGTACCAGCAGCAGGAGACTGGCGGTAGGGCCGGGGGATGAGCAGTTCTTC. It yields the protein CTSSRRLAVGPGDEQFF.

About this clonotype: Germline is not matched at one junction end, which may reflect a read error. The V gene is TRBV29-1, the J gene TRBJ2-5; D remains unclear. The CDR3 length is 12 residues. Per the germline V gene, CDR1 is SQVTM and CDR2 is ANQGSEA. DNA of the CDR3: TGCAGCGTTAACAAGGGTCAAGAGACCCAGTATTTC. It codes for CSVNKGQETQYF.

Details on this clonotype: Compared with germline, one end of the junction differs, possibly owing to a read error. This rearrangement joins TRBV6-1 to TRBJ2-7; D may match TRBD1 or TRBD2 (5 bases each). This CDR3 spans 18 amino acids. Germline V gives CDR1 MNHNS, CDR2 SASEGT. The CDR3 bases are TGTGCCACCAGTGATAGCCTGAAGGGAGCGGCGAGGGGCTACGAGCTGTATTTC. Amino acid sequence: CATSDSLKGAARGYELYF.

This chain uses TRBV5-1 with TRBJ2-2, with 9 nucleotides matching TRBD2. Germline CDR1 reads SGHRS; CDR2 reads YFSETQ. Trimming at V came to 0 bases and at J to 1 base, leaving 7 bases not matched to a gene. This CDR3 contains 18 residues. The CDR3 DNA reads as TGCGCCAGCAGCTTGGTCCCTAGCGGGAATCAGAACACCGGGGAGCTGTTTTTT. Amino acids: CASSLVPSGNQNTGELFF.

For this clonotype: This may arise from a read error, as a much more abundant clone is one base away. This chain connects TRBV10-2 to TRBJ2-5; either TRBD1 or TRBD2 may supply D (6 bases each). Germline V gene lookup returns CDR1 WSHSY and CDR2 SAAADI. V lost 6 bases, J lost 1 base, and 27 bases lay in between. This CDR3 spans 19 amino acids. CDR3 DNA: TGCGCCAGCAGGAGAAGGAGGGCTAGGGGGAGTGTCTCCCAAGAGACCCAGTACTTC. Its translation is CASRRRRARGSVSQETQYF.

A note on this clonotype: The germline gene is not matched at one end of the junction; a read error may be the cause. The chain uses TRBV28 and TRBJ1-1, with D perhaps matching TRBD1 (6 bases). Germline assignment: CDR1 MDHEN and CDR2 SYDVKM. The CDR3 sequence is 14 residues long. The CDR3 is CASKAGQRNTETFF. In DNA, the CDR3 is TGTGCCAGCAAGGCAGGACAGCGAAACACTGAAACTTTCTTT.

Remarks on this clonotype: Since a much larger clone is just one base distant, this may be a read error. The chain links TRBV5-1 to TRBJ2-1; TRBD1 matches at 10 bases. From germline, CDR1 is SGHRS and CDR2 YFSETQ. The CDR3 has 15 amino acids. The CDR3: CVSSGGQGSYNEQFF. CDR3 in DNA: TGCGTCAGCAGCGGGGGACAGGGGTCCTACAATGAGCAGTTCTTC.

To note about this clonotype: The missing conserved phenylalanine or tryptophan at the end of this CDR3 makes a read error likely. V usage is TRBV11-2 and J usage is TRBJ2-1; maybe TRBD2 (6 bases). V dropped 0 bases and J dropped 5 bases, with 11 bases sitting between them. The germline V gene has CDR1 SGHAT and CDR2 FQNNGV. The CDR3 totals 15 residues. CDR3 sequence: CASSLEGGEDNEQFL. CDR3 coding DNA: TGTGCCAGCAGCTTAGAGGGTGGGGAGGACAATGAGCAGTTCTTA.

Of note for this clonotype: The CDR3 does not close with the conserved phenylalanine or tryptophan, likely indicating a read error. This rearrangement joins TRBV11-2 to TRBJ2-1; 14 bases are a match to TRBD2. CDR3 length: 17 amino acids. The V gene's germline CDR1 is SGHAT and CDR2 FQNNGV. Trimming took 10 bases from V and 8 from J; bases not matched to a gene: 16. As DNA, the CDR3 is TGTGCCAACACCAGGAGACTAGCGGGAGGGCCGGGGGATGAGCAGTTCCTC. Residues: CANTRRLAGGPGDEQFL.

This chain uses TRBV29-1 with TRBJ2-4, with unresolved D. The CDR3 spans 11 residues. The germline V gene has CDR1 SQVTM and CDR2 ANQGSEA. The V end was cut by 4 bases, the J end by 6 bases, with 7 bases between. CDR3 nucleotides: TGCAGCGTTGGACTGTTAAACATTCAGTACTTC. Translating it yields CSVGLLNIQYF.

The CDR3 region has the DNA TGTGCCAGCTCACCATATCGGGACCGTCTACAAGGCTACACCTTC. The encoded protein is CASSPYRDRLQGYTF. The chain links TRBV18 to TRBJ1-2; a weak D match, TRBD1 (5 bases). The V end lost 2 bases, the J end lost 8 bases, and 18 bases lay between the germline ends. CDR3 length: 15 residues. The V gene's germline CDR1 is KGHSH and CDR2 LQKENI.

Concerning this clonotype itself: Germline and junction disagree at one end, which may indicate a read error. This chain's CDR3 is CARSSGRTDTQYF. The CDR3 DNA is TGTGCCAGGAGCTCGGGTCGCACAGATACGCAGTACTTT. The chain employs TRBV4-2 and TRBJ2-3, with D unresolved. Germline CDR1 is LGHNA and CDR2 is YNFKEQ. The CDR3 is 13 residues long.

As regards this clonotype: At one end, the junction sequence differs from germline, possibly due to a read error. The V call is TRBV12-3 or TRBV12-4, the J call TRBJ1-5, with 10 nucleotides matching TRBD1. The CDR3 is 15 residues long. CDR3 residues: CASSMTGGLNQPQQF. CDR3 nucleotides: TGTGCCAGCTCTATGACAGGGGGCCTTAATCAGCCCCAGCAGTTT.

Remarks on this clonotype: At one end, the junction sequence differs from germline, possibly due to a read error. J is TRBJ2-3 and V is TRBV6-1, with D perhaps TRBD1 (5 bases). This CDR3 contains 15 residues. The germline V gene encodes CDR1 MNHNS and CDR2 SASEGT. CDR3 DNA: TGTGCTAGCAGTGAAGGGGTGGGTCGCACAGATACGCAGTATTTT. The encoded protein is CASSEGVGRTDTQYF.

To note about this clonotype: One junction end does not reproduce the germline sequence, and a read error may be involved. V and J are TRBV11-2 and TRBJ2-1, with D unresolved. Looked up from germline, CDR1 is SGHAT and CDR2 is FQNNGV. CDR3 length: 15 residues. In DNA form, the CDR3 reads TGTGCCAGCAGCTTCCGTACGGGTACCTACAGTGAGCAGTTCTTC. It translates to CASSFRTGTYSEQFF.

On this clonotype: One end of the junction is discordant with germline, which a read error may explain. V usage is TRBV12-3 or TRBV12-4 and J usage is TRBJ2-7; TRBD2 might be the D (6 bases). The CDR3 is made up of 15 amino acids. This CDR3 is CASSLGRNTSYEQYF. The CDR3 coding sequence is TGTGCTAGCAGTTTAGGGAGGAACACTTCCTACGAGCAGTACTTC.

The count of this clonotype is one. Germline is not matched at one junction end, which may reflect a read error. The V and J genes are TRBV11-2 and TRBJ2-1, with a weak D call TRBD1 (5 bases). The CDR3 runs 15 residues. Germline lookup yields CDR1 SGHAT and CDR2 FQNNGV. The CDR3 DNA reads TGTGTCAGCAGCCTCCCCCAGGGTCAGTACAATGAGCAGTTCTTC. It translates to CVSSLPQGQYNEQFF.

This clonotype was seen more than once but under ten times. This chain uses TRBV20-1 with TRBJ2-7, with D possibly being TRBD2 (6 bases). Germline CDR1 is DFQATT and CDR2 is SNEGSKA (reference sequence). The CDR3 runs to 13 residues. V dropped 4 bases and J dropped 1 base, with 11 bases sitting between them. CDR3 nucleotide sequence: TGCAGTGCTACTAGCGTCCATTCCTACGAGCAGTACTTC. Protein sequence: CSATSVHSYEQYF.

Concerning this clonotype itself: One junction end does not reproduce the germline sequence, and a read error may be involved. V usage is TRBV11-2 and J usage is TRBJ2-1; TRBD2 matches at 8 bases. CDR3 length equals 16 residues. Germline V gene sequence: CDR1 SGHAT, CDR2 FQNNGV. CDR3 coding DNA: TGTACCAGCAACCCCGGGCTAGCGGGCGATTACAGTGAGCAGTTCTTC. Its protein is CTSNPGLAGDYSEQFF.